The 32 T cell receptor beta chains reported below all come from one sample, sequenced in a study of T cell responses to AZD1222 COVID-19 vaccine. Produced via immunoSEQ multiplex PCR; TCRdb's table is partial and in-frame only. Seen here are some 130,000 clones, just under 95% observed once, and the top ten hold approximately 6.8%. The material sequenced was peripheral blood, taken 28 days after the second AZD1222 dose. Receptor source: an adult who received the AZD1222 COVID-19 vaccine.

The genes are TRBV27 and TRBJ2-7; D tentatively reads TRBD1 or TRBD2 (6 bases each). Germline loops: CDR1 MNHEY, CDR2 SMNVEV (reference sequence). There are 15 residues in the CDR3. The V end lost 6 bases, the J end lost 1 base, and 16 bases lay between the germline ends. The CDR3 DNA sequence: TGTGCCAGCAGGAGGGGGGCCCAAGGGTCCTACGAGCAGTACTTC. It is translated as CASRRGAQGSYEQYF.

V usage is TRBV9 and J usage is TRBJ2-2; 7 bases fit TRBD2. Looked up from germline, CDR1 is SGDLS and CDR2 is YYNGEE. The trim removed 3 bases at V and 6 bases at J, leaving 2 bases unmatched. The CDR3 contains 13 residues. CDR3 coding DNA: TGTGCCAGCAGCGGCGGGGGTGCCGGGGAGCTGTTTTTT. Translation: CASSGGGAGELFF.

The chain couples TRBV6-1 to TRBJ2-3; D ambiguous. V was clipped by 0 bases and J by 4 bases, with 8 bases between them. The CDR3 has 14 residues. Per germline, CDR1 MNHNS and CDR2 SASEGT. CDR3 nucleotide sequence: TGTGCCAGCAGTGAAGCAGGTGGGTCAGATACGCAGTATTTT. It codes for CASSEAGGSDTQYF.

This clone was seen more than once but under ten times. The chain couples TRBV5-4 to TRBJ1-2; TRBD1 might be the D (5 bases). Germline V lookup: CDR1 SGHNT, CDR2 YYREEE (reference sequence). Trimming pared 3 bases from V and 14 bases from J, leaving 14 bases between. CDR3 length: 11 residues. CDR3 amino acids: CASSSSTTATF. In DNA, the CDR3 is TGTGCCAGCAGCTCATCTACGACAGCGACCTTC.

V usage is TRBV5-4 and J usage is TRBJ1-1, with D hard to call. The CDR3 length is 12 residues. CDR1 and CDR2 (germline): SGHNT, YYREEE (reference sequence). Trimming shortened V by 1 base and J by 5 bases, and 6 bases separated the two germline ends. The CDR3 DNA reads as TGTGCCAGCAGCTTGTCCCGGACTGAAGCTTTCTTT. Translated, it gives CASSLSRTEAFF.

V is TRBV4-1 and J is TRBJ1-2, with TRBD1 identical over 11 bases. Trimming at V came to 1 base and at J to 5 bases, leaving 0 bases not matched to a gene. This CDR3 has 14 amino acids. Germline lookup yields CDR1 MGHRA and CDR2 YSYEKL. This CDR3 is CASSQGDRGYGYTF. The CDR3 coding sequence is TGCGCCAGCAGCCAAGGGGACAGGGGGTATGGCTACACCTTC.

This chain joins TRBV27 and TRBJ1-5; 7 bases map to TRBD1. V lost 4 bases, J lost 2 bases, and 5 bases stayed unmatched. In germline, CDR1 is MNHEY, CDR2 SMNVEV (reference sequence). This CDR3 has 15 residues. Here the CDR3 reads CASSWAGGGNQPQHF. Written as DNA, the CDR3 is TGTGCCAGCAGTTGGGCAGGGGGAGGCAATCAGCCCCAGCATTTT.

The chain links TRBV9 to TRBJ2-3; 8 bases align to TRBD2. Looked up from germline, CDR1 is SGDLS and CDR2 is YYNGEE. V trimming: 0 bases; J trimming: 2 bases; junction bases outside the gene matches: 5. The CDR3 totals 16 residues. The CDR3 bases are TGTGCCAGCAGCGTAGGGTCGGGGGGGACCACAGATACGCAGTATTTT. Amino acid sequence: CASSVGSGGTTDTQYF. Full variable domain (outside the CDR3, taken from reference TRBV9 and TRBJ2-3): DSGVTQTPKHLITATGQRVTLRCSPRSGDLSVYWYQQSLDQGLQFLIQYYNGEERAKGNILERFSAQQFPDLHSELNLSSLELGDSALYFCASSVGSGGTTDTQYFGPGTRLTVL.

The chain is built from TRBV23-1 and TRBJ1-5, with D maybe TRBD1 (6 bases). TRBV23-1 belongs to the ORF category, with a function that is uncertain. The CDR3 loop spans 17 amino acids. V lost 6 bases, J lost 1 base, and 19 bases lay in between. Written as DNA, the CDR3 is TGCGCCAGCAGGGGAAAGAAGGAGGACAGAAGCAATCAGCCCCAGCATTTT. It codes for CASRGKKEDRSNQPQHF.

V usage is TRBV5-1 and J usage is TRBJ1-1; D unresolved. The CDR3 covers 14 residues. Germline CDR1 and CDR2: SGHRS and YFSETQ. Trimming cost V 3 bases and J 2 bases, with 11 bases left between them. CDR3 in amino acids: CASSYDGSNTEAFF. The CDR3 DNA reads TGCGCCAGCAGCTACGACGGCAGTAACACTGAAGCTTTCTTT.

The rearrangement links TRBV9 to TRBJ1-1, with D hard to call. Between the trimmed V and J ends, which lost 2 bases and 5 bases, there was a span of 16 bases. The CDR3 runs 15 residues. Germline loops: CDR1 SGDLS, CDR2 YYNGEE. The CDR3 nucleotides read TGTGCCAGCAGCGTTAGAGGGTTTTCCGCGACTGAAGCTTTCTTT. Residues: CASSVRGFSATEAFF.

The chain couples TRBV7-3 to TRBJ1-1, with D uncertain. The V and J ends lost 5 bases and 5 bases respectively, with 9 bases between them. Germline V gives CDR1 SGHTA, CDR2 FQGTGA. The CDR3 totals 12 residues. As DNA, the CDR3 is TGTGCCAGCAGCCAGCACGGGACTGAAGCTTTCTTT. Protein product: CASSQHGTEAFF.

The CDR3 spells CASSLVPWGVNTEAFF. The CDR3 DNA sequence: TGTGCCAGCAGTTTGGTACCTTGGGGCGTGAACACTGAAGCTTTCTTT. The chain couples TRBV28 to TRBJ1-1; weak D call: TRBD1 (5 bases). The CDR3 covers 16 residues. Per the germline V gene, CDR1 is MDHEN and CDR2 is SYDVKM. Trimming removed 3 bases at V and 0 bases at J, with 14 bases between.

The chain recombines TRBV19 with TRBJ2-6; no firm D call. Per the germline V gene, CDR1 is LNHDA and CDR2 is SQIVND (reference sequence). The CDR3 is made up of 16 amino acids. V shed 4 bases and J shed 0 bases, with 10 bases lying between them. Here the CDR3 reads CASSNTRFSGANVLTF. CDR3 nucleotide sequence: TGTGCCAGTAGTAATACGAGGTTCTCTGGGGCCAACGTCCTGACTTTC.

The rearrangement uses TRBV7-2 and TRBJ1-1; TRBD1 agrees at 9 bases. This CDR3 has 16 residues. Germline CDR1 reads SGHTA; CDR2 reads FQGNSA. The trim removed 4 bases at V and 3 bases at J, leaving 9 bases unmatched. The CDR3 loop is CASSSTRGQGYTEAFF. The CDR3 coding sequence is TGTGCCAGCAGCTCTACCCGCGGACAGGGGTACACTGAAGCTTTCTTT.

The chain employs TRBV11-2 and TRBJ1-5; no clear D gene. CDR3 length: 13 residues. The germline CDR1 and CDR2 sequences are SGHAT and FQNNGV. V was pared by 5 bases and J by 4 bases, with 9 bases between. CDR3 region: CASSRSYNQPQHF. The CDR3 nucleotides are TGTGCCAGCAGCCGTTCCTATAATCAGCCCCAGCATTTT.

This rearrangement joins TRBV7-3 to TRBJ2-7, with D unclear. The V gene's germline CDR1 is SGHTA and CDR2 FQGTGA. The CDR3 runs to 13 residues. The V end was cut by 0 bases, the J end by 6 bases, with 9 bases between. The CDR3 loop is CASSLTLRSEQYF. CDR3 sequence (DNA): TGTGCCAGCAGCTTAACGTTACGAAGCGAGCAGTACTTC.

V and J are TRBV7-9 and TRBJ1-2, with D hard to call. The CDR3 consists of 12 residues. Germline CDR1 SEHNR, CDR2 FQNEAQ (reference sequence). The V end was cut by 8 bases, the J end by 4 bases, with 11 bases between. For the CDR3, the DNA is TGTGCCAGCTATCGCGGGCCCTATGGCTACACCTTC. Translation: CASYRGPYGYTF.

This chain links TRBV5-1 with TRBJ2-1; D could derive from TRBD1 or TRBD2 (5 bases each). Germline values: CDR1 SGHRS, CDR2 YFSETQ. This CDR3 has 13 amino acids. V was pared by 5 bases and J by 9 bases, with 15 bases between. For the CDR3, the DNA is TGCGCCAGCAGGAAGACAGCGGTCGGTGAGCAGTTCTTC. Translation: CASRKTAVGEQFF.

V is TRBV19 and J is TRBJ2-2, with D possibly TRBD2 on 6 matching bases. With 5 bases removed from V and 6 bases from J, the gap between germline ends came to 10 bases. Germline CDR1 is LNHDA and CDR2 is SQIVND (reference sequence). The CDR3 consists of 13 residues. The CDR3 loop reads CASSSGGAGELFF. The CDR3 coding sequence is TGTGCCAGTAGTTCCGGGGGAGCCGGGGAGCTGTTTTTT. Together with reference TRBV19 and TRBJ2-2, the CDR3 gives the full variable domain: DGGITQSPKYLFRKEGQNVTLSCEQNLNHDAMYWYRQDPGQGLRLIYYSQIVNDFQKGDIAEGYSVSREKKESFPLTVTSAQKNPTAFYLCASSSGGAGELFFGEGSRLTVL.

The V gene is TRBV6-2 or TRBV6-3, the J gene TRBJ2-5; 9 positions match TRBD1. CDR3 length: 18 amino acids. The ends lost 6 bases at V and 6 bases at J; junction bases unmatched: 20. Per germline, CDR1 MNHEY and CDR2 SVGEGT. The CDR3 DNA sequence: TGTGCCAGCAGCAAAGAGGTACCGGGACAGGGTATTAGGAAGACCCAGTACTTC. Its translation: CASSKEVPGQGIRKTQYF.

The CDR3 sequence is CASSQVGSVFAEAFF. In DNA, the CDR3 is TGTGCCAGCAGCCAAGTCGGCTCAGTATTCGCTGAAGCTTTCTTT. The chain links TRBV14 to TRBJ1-1, with D unresolved. This CDR3 has 15 residues. Germline CDR1 and CDR2: SGHDN and FVKESK. V lost 1 base and J lost 6, with 15 bases in between.

The chain combines TRBV18 with TRBJ1-4; 8 positions match TRBD1. Germline V gene lookup returns CDR1 KGHSH and CDR2 LQKENI. With 3 bases clipped from V and 5 bases from J, the junction kept 5 bases outside the gene matches. The CDR3 is made up of 15 amino acids. The CDR3 nucleotides are TGTGCCAGCTCACCGACAGGGGTGTGGAATGAAAAACTGTTTTTT. Encoded protein: CASSPTGVWNEKLFF.

The J gene is TRBJ2-7, the V gene TRBV4-1; 8 bases are a match to TRBD1. Trimming cost V 2 bases and J 1 base; bases outside gene matches: 4. The germline V gene encodes CDR1 MGHRA and CDR2 YSYEKL. This CDR3 contains 15 residues. CDR3 amino acids: CASSQSTGGSYEQYF. The CDR3 DNA follows: TGCGCCAGCAGCCAATCTACAGGGGGTTCCTACGAGCAGTACTTC.

The V gene is TRBV19, the J gene TRBJ1-2; D is undetermined. Deletions cut 8 bases from V and 7 bases from J, with 14 bases between. Germline V gives CDR1 LNHDA, CDR2 SQIVND (reference sequence). The CDR3 is 12 amino acids. The CDR3 region is CASSARVGGYTF. The CDR3, as DNA: TGTGCCAGTTCCGCCCGGGTGGGTGGCTACACCTTC.

The chain employs TRBV15 and TRBJ1-1; weak D call: TRBD1 (5 bases). This CDR3 spans 16 amino acids. V lost 0 bases and J lost 3, with 14 bases in between. The V gene's germline CDR1 is LNHNV and CDR2 YYDKDF (reference sequence). Here the CDR3 DNA reads TGTGCCACCAGCAGAGATGGGGCAGGGATAGACACTGAAGCTTTCTTT. Its translation is CATSRDGAGIDTEAFF.

About this clone itself: The sample contains more than one DNA sequence encoding this CDR3. The CDR3 sequence: CASSLGYEQYF. The CDR3 nucleotides read TGTGCCAGCAGTTTAGGCTACGAGCAGTACTTC. This chain connects TRBV28 to TRBJ2-7; D not certain. Trimming removed 2 bases at V and 3 bases at J, with 2 bases between. Germline V gives CDR1 MDHEN, CDR2 SYDVKM. This CDR3 comprises 11 residues.

This clone was detected only once. The V and J genes are TRBV2 and TRBJ2-5; D gene ambiguous. CDR3 length: 13 residues. The V and J ends lost 4 bases and 5 bases respectively, with 11 bases between them. From germline, CDR1 is SNHLY and CDR2 FYNNEI. CDR3 bases: TGTGCCAGCAGTGCGCTTTCTGAGGAGACCCAGTACTTC. This gives the protein CASSALSEETQYF.

This chain joins TRBV18 and TRBJ1-2; D not resolved. The germline V gene encodes CDR1 KGHSH and CDR2 LQKENI. The CDR3 is made up of 12 amino acids. Trimming left V 5 bases short and J 8 bases short, with 12 bases between. The CDR3 reads CASSVEGKGYTF. For the CDR3, the DNA is TGTGCCAGCTCAGTTGAAGGGAAAGGCTACACCTTC.

This chain connects TRBV5-1 to TRBJ2-1, with TRBD2 matching 11 bases. From germline, CDR1 is SGHRS and CDR2 YFSETQ. The CDR3 is 17 amino acids. V shed 1 base and J 4 bases; nucleotides not matched to a gene: 7. The CDR3 region has the DNA TGCGCCAGCAGCTTGTGGGGGGGACTAGCGGAATACAATGAGCAGTTCTTC. As protein: CASSLWGGLAEYNEQFF. Supplemented by reference TRBV5-1 and TRBJ2-1, the full variable domain reads KAGVTQTPRYLIKTRGQQVTLSCSPISGHRSVSWYQQTPGQGLQFLFEYFSETQRNKGNFPGRFSGRQFSNSRSEMNVSTLELGDSALYLCASSLWGGLAEYNEQFFGPGTRLTVL.

In its sample, this clone was seen once. The chain has TRBV2 and TRBJ1-1; 10 bases are shared with TRBD1. Germline V lookup: CDR1 SNHLY, CDR2 FYNNEI. The CDR3 length is 15 residues. Trimming took 6 bases from V and 2 from J; bases not matched to a gene: 6. CDR3 coding DNA: TGTGCCAGCAGCCCCGGGACAGGGGCTAACACTGAAGCTTTCTTT. Its protein is CASSPGTGANTEAFF.

J is TRBJ1-2 and V is TRBV2, with D possibly being TRBD1 (5 bases). V shed 6 bases and J shed 5 bases, with 16 bases lying between them. Germline values: CDR1 SNHLY, CDR2 FYNNEI. This CDR3 contains 14 residues. The CDR3 DNA sequence: TGTGCCAGCAGGGACCGCGGGGCAGGATATGGCTACACCTTC. Translated: CASRDRGAGYGYTF.